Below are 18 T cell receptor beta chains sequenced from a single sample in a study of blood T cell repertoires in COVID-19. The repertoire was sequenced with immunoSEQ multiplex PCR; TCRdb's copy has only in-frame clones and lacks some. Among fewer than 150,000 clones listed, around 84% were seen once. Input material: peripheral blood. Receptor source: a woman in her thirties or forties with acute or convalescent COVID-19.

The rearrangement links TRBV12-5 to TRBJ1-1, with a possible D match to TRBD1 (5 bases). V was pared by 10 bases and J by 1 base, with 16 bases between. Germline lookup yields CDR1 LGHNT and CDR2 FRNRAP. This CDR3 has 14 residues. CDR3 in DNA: TGTGCTACCCTATTTCAGGGTTCGAACACTGAAGCTTTCTTT. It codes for CATLFQGSNTEAFF.

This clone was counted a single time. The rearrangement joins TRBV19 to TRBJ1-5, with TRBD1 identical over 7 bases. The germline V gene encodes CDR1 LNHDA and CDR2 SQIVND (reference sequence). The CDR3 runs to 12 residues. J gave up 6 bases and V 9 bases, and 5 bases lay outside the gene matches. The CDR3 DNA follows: TGTGCCAGCACACAGGGGTTTCAGCCCCAGCATTTT. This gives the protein CASTQGFQPQHF.

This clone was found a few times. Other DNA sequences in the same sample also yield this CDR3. DNA for the CDR3: TGTGCCTGGAGTTCCGGGACAGGACTCTACGAGCAGTACTTC. Its translation: CAWSSGTGLYEQYF. The chain links TRBV30 to TRBJ2-7; the match to TRBD1 covers 8 bases. CDR1 is GTSNPN and CDR2 is SVGIG in the germline V gene (reference sequence). The ends lost 2 bases at V and 3 bases at J; junction bases unmatched: 6. The CDR3 has 14 amino acids.

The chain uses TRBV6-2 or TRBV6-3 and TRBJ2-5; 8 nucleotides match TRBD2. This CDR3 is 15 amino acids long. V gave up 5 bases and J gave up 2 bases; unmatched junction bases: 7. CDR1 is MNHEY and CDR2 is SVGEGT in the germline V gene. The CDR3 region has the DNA TGTGCCAGCAGTCCAGCGGGGGAGCTACAAGAGACCCAGTACTTC. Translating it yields CASSPAGELQETQYF.

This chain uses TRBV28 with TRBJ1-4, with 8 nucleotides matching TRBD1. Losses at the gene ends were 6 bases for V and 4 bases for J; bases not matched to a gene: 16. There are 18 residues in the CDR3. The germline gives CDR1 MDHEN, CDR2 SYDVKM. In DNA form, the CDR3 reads TGTGCCAGCAGCGAAGGCCTCGGCAGGGGGCTCGGTAATGAAAAACTGTTTTTT. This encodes CASSEGLGRGLGNEKLFF.

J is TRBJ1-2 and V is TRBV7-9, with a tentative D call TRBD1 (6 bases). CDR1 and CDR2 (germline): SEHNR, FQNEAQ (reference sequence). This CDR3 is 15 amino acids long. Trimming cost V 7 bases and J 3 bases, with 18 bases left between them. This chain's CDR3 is CASTQGQGPYYGYTF. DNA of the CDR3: TGTGCCAGCACCCAGGGGCAAGGCCCTTACTATGGCTACACCTTC.

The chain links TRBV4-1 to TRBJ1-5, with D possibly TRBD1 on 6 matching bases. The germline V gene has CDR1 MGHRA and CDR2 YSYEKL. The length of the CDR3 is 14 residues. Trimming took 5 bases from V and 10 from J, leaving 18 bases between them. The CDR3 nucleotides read TGCGCCAGCAGCAAACCCGACAGGTCCGGACCCCAGCATTTT. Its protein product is CASSKPDRSGPQHF.

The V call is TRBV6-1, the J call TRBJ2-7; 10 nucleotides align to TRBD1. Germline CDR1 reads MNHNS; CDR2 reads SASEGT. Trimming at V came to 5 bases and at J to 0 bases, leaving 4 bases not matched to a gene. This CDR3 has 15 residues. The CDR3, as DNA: TGTGCCAGCAGTAACCGGGACAGGGGCTCCTACGAGCAGTACTTC. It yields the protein CASSNRDRGSYEQYF.

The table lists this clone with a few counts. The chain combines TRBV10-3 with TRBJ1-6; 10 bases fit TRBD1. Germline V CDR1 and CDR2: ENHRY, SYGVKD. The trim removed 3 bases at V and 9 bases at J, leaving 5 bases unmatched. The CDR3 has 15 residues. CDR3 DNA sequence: TGTGCCATCAGTGACAGACAGGGGGCAATTTCACCCCTCCACTTT. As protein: CAISDRQGAISPLHF.

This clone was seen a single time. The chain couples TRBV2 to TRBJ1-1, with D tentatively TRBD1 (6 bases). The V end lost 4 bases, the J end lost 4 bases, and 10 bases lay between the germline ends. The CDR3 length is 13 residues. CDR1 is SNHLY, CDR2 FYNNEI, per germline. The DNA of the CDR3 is TGTGCCAGCAGTGTACAGGGCAGCACTGAAGCTTTCTTT. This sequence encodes CASSVQGSTEAFF.

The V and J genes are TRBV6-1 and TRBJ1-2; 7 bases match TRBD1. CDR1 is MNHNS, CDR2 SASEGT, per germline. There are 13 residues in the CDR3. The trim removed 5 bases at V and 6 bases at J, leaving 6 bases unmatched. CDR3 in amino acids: CASSYQGEDGYTF. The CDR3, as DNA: TGTGCCAGCAGTTATCAGGGGGAGGATGGCTACACCTTC.

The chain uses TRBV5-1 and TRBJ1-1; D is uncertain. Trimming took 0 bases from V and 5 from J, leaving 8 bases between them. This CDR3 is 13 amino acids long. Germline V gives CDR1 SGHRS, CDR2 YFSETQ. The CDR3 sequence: CASSLVSGTEAFF. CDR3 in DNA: TGCGCCAGCAGCTTGGTTAGCGGGACTGAAGCTTTCTTT.

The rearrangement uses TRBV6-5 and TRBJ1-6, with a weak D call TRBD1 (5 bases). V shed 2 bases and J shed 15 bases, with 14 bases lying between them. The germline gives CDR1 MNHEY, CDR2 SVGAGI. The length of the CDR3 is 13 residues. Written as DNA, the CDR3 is TGTGCCAGCAGTTACCAGACAGCCCTAGGCCTCCACTTT. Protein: CASSYQTALGLHF.

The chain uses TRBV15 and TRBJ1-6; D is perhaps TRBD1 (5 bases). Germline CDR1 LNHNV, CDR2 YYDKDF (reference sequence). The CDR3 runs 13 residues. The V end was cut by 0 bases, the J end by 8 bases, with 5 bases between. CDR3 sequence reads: CATSRETDSPLHF. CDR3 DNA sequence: TGTGCCACCAGCAGAGAGACAGATTCACCCCTCCACTTT.

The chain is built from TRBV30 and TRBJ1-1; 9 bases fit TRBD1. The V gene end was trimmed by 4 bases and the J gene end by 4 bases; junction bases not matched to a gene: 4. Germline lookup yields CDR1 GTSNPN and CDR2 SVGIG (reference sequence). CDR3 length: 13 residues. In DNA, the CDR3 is TGTGCCTGGAAAGGGGACAGGGCCACTGAAGCTTTCTTT. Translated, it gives CAWKGDRATEAFF. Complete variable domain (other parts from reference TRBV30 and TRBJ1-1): SQTIHQWPATLVQPVGSPLSLECTVEGTSNPNLYWYRQAAGRGLQLLFYSVGIGQISSEVPQNLSASRPQDRQFILSSKKLLLSDSGFYLCAWKGDRATEAFFGQGTRLTVV.

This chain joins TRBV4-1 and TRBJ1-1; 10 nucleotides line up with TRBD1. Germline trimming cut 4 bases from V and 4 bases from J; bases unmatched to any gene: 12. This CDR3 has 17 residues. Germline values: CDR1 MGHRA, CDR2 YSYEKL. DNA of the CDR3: TGCGCCAGCAGCCCGTCCCGGGACAGGGGCCGGGGCACTGAAGCTTTCTTT. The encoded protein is CASSPSRDRGRGTEAFF.

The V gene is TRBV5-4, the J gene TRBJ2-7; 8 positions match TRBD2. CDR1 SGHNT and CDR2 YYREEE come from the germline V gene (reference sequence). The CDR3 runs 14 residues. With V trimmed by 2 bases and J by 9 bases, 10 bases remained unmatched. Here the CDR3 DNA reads TGTGCCAGCAGCTTAGGCGGGACTAGGGATGCGCAGTACTTC. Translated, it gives CASSLGGTRDAQYF.

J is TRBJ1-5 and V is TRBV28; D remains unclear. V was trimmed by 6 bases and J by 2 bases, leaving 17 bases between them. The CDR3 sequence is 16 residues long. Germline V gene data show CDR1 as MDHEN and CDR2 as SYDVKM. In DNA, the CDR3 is TGTGCCAGCAGGGTAGGAGGGCCCAAAGGCAATCAGCCCCAGCATTTT. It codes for CASRVGGPKGNQPQHF.